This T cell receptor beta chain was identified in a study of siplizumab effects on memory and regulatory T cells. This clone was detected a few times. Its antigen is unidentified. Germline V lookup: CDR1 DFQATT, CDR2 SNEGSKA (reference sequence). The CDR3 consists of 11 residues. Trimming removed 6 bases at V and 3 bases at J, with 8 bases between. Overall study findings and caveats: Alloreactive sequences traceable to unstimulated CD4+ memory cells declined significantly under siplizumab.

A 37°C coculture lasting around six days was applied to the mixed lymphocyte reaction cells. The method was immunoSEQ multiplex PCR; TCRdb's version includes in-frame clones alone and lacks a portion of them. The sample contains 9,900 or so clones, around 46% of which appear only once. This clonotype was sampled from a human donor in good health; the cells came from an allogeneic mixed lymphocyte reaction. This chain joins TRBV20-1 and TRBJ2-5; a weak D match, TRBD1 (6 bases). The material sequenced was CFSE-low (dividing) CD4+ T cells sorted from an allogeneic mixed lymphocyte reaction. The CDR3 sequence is CSAAGEETQYF. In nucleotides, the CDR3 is TGCAGTGCAGCAGGGGAAGAGACCCAGTACTTC.